This T cell receptor (beta chain) was captured in a study of blood T cells in healthy people across ages. Overall study results and limits: Donors of long life had a larger count of naive CD4+ cells and greater diversity than aged donors. Diversity figures based on one million T cells were deemed too low.

V was pared by 0 bases and J by 5 bases, with 7 bases between. The germline CDR1 and CDR2 sequences are MGHRA and YSYEKL. The CDR3 is 13 amino acids. Concerning this clonotype itself: What it binds is not known.

Each sample had at least 6.5 million PBMCs isolated. Through a sample-barcoded 5' primer and a J-beta primer mix, a second PCR was run for roughly 6 to 12 cycles. Each cDNA molecule was tagged by a template-switch adaptor that had 12 random nucleotides. TCRdb redid the calling of the 5' RACE reads with MiXCR, one entry per CDR3 protein. Altogether roughly 1.5 million distinct CDR3 sequences are present, about 45% being singletons, with the ten largest covering 4%. The chain carries TRBV4-1 and TRBJ1-2; D gene unclear. The origin of this receptor is a woman between 18 and 29 years old in good health. What was sequenced was blood. CDR3 in DNA: TGCGCCAGCAGCCAAGATCACCTTTATGGCTACACCTTC. Translating it yields CASSQDHLYGYTF.